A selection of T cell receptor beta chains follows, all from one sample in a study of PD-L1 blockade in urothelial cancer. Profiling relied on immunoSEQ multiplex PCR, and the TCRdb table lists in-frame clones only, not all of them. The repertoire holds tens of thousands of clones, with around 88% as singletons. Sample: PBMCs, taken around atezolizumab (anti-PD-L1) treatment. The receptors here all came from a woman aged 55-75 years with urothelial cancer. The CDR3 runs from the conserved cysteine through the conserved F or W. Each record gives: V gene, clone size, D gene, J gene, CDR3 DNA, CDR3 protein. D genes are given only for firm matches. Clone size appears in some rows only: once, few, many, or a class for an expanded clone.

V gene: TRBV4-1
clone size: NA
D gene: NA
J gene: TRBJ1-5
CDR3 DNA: TGCGCCAGCAGCCAAGTTTTAGCGGGTAGCAATCAGCCCCAGCATTTT
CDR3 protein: CASSQVLAGSNQPQHF

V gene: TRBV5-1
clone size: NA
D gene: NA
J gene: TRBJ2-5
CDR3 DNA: TGCGCCAGCAGCTTCAGGGTCGAGGAGACCCAGTACTTC
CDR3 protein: CASSFRVEETQYF

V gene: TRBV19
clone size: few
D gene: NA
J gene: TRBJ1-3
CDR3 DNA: TGTGCCAGTAGTACCTACAGGGCGAACTCTGGAAACACCATATATTTT
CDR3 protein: CASSTYRANSGNTIYF

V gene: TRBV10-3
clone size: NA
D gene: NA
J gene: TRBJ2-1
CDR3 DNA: TGTGCCACTCGACTAGGGGAATACAATGAGCAGTTCTTC
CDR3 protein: CATRLGEYNEQFF

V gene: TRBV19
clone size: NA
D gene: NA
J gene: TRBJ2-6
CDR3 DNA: TGTGCCAGTAGTATGGGGGGGCCTGGGGCCAACGTCCTGACTTTC
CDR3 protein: CASSMGGPGANVLTF

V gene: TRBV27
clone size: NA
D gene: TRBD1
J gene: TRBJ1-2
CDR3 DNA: TGTGCCAGCAGTTCCAAAACAGGGGGCGGTGGCTACACCTTC
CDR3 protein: CASSSKTGGGGYTF

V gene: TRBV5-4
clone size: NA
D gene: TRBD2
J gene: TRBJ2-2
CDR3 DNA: TGTGCCAGCACCGGGACTAGCGGGAGTGCCGGGGAGCTGTTTTTT
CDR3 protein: CASTGTSGSAGELFF

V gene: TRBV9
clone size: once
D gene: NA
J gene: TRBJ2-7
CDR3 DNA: TGTGCCAGCAGCGTAGATCTGAGGGACGAGCAGTACTTC
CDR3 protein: CASSVDLRDEQYF

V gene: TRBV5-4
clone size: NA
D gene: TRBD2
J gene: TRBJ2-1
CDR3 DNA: TGTGCCAGCAGCCCGTACCGAGCGGGGGCCTACAATGAGCAGTTCTTC
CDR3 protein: CASSPYRAGAYNEQFF

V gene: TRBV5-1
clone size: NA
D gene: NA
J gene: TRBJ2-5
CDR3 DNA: TGCGCCAGCAGCTTGGTTCCTAGCCAACGAGCGGAGACCCAGTACTTC
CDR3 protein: CASSLVPSQRAETQYF

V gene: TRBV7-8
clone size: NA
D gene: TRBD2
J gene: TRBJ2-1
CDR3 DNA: TGTGCCAGCAGCTTTGTTAGCGGGGGGTACAATGAGCAGTTCTTC
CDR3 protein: CASSFVSGGYNEQFF

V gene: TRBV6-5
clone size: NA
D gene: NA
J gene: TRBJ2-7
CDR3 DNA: TGTGCCAGCAGTCCCGAAGGACAGCTCTCCTACGAGCAGTACTTC
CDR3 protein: CASSPEGQLSYEQYF

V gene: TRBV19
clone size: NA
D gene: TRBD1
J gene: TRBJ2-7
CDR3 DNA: TGTGCCAGTAAGGGGGCTGGCGAGCAGTACTTC
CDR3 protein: CASKGAGEQYF

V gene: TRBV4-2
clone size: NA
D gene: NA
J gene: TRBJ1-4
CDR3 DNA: TGTGCCAGCAGCCAAGATGCCCCGGCAGGCCGGTTTAATGAAAAACTGTTTTTT
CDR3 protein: CASSQDAPAGRFNEKLFF

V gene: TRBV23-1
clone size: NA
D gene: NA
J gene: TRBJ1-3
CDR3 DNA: TGCGCCAGCAGTCAGGGCGGAGGCCGACCAGGAAACACCATATATTTT
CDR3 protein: CASSQGGGRPGNTIYF

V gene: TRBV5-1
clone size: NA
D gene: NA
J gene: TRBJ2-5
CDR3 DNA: TGCGCCAGCAGCTTGGGGGACAATAAAGAGACCCAGTACTTC
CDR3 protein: CASSLGDNKETQYF

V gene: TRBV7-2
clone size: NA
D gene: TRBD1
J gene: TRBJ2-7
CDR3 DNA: TGTGCCAGCAGCCGCGGGACAGGCGGGTACGAGCAGTACTTC
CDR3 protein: CASSRGTGGYEQYF

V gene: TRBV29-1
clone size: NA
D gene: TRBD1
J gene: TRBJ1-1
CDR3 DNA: TGCAGCGTCGTGGGACAGTTAGAGCTAGAAGCTTTCTTT
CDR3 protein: CSVVGQLELEAFF

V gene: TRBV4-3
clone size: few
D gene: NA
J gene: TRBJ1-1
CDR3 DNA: TGCGCCAGCAGCCAAGATGAAGGGGCCACTGAAGCTTTCTTT
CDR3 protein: CASSQDEGATEAFF

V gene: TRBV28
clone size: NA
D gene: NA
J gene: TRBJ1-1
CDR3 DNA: TGTGCCAGTATGTTGAACACTGAAGCTTTCTTT
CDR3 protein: CASMLNTEAFF

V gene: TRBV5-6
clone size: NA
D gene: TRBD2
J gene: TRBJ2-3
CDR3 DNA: TGTGCCAGCAGCTTGAGTCTAGCGGGGATAGCTAGCACAGATACGCAGTATTTT
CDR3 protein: CASSLSLAGIASTDTQYF

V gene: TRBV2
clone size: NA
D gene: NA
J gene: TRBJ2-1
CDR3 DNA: TGTGCCGGTAGCGCCCTTCTCTCCTACAATGAGCAGTTCTTC
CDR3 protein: CAGSALLSYNEQFF

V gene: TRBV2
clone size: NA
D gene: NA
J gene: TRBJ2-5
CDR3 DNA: TGTGCCAGCACGGGGAACCAAGAGACCCAGTACTTC
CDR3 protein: CASTGNQETQYF

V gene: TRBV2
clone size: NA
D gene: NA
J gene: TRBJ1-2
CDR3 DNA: TGTGCCAGCAGGGAACAGGGTTTATATAACTATGGCTACACCTTC
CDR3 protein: CASREQGLYNYGYTF

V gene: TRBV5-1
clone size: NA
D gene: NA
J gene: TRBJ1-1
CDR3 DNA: TGCGCCAGCAGCTTATACCCCCGAGGAACTGAAGCTTTCTTT
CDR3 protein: CASSLYPRGTEAFF

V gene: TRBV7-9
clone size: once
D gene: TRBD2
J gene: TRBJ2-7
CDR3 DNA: TGTGCCAGCAACCGAGCGGGGGAATCCTACGAGCAGTACTTC
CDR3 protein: CASNRAGESYEQYF

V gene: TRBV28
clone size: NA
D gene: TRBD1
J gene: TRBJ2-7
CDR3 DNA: TGTGCCAGCAGTTCAACAGGGGACCGGTACGAGCAGTACTTC
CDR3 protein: CASSSTGDRYEQYF

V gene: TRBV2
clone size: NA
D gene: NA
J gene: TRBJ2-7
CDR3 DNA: TGTGCCGGAGGACAGAGCTACTACGAGCAGTACTTC
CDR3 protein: CAGGQSYYEQYF

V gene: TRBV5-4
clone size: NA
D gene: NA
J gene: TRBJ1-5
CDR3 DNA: TGTGCCAGCAGCTGGGGGGGTCCTGGTCAGCCCCAGCATTTT
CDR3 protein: CASSWGGPGQPQHF

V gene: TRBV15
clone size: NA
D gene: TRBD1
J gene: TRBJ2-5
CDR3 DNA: TGTGCCACCAGCAGGACAGGGTACCAAGAGACCCAGTACTTC
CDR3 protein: CATSRTGYQETQYF

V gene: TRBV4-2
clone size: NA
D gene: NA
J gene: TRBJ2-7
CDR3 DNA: TGTGCCAGCAGCCAAGACTTTGACAGTTACGAGCAGTACTTC
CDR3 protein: CASSQDFDSYEQYF

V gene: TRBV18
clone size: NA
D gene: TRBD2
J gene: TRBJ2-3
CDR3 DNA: TGTGCCAGCTCACTGCAAGCGGGAAGGTCAGATACGCAGTATTTT
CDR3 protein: CASSLQAGRSDTQYF

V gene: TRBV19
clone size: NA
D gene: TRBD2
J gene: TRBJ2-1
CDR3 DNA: TGTGCCAGTGGCGCCCAGGGATTAGCGGGGTACAATGAGCAGTTCTTC
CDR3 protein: CASGAQGLAGYNEQFF

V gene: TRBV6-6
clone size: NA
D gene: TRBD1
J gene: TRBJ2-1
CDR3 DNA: TGTGCCAGCATACTACAGGGGGCCTATAATGAGCAGTTCTTC
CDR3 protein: CASILQGAYNEQFF

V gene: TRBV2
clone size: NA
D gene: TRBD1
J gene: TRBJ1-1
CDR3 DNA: TGTGCCAGCAGTGAGAGATCAGGGGGCGAAGCTTTCTTT
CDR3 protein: CASSERSGGEAFF

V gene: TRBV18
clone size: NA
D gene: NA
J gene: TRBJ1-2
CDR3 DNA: TGTGCCACTGCGGATCGAGATATCTATGGCTACACCTTC
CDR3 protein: CATADRDIYGYTF

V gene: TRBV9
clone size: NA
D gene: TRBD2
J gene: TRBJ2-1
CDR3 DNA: TGTGCCAGCAGCGCCACTCCGGGACTAGCGGGAGACAATGAGCAGTTCTTC
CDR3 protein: CASSATPGLAGDNEQFF

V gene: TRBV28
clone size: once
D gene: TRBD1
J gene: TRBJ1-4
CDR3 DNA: TGTGCCAGCAGTGAACGAGGGACAGGGATTGAAAAACTGTTTTTT
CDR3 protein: CASSERGTGIEKLFF

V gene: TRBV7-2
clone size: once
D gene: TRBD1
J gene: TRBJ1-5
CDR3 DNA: TGTGCCAGCAGCCCAACAATCCCTGGGACAGGGATCAATCAGCCCCAGCATTTT
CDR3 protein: CASSPTIPGTGINQPQHF

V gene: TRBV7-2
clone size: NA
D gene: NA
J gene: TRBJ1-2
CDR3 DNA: TGTGCCAGCAGCTTCGAGGGAGCCTATGGCTACACCTTC
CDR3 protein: CASSFEGAYGYTF

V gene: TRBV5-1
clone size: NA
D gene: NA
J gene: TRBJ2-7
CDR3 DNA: TGCGCCAGCAGCTCGAGGGAGGGGGCCTACGAGCAGTACTTC
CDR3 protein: CASSSREGAYEQYF

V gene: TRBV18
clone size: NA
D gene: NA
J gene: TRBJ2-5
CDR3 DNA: TGTGCCAGCTCACCTCCGTCTCAAGAGACCCAGTACTTC
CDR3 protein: CASSPPSQETQYF

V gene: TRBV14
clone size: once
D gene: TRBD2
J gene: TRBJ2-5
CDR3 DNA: TGTGCCAGCAGCCCCACGCAGACTAGCGGGAGTGGAGAGACCCAGTACTTC
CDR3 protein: CASSPTQTSGSGETQYF

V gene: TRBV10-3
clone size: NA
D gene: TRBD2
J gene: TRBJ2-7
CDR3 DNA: TGTGCCATCAGTCTTGGACTAGCGGGAGCCTACGAGCAGTACTTC
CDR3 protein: CAISLGLAGAYEQYF

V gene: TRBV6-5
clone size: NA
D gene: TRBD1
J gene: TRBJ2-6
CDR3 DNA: TGTGCCAGCAGTAGGACAGGGGCTGGGGCCAACGTCCTGACTTTC
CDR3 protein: CASSRTGAGANVLTF

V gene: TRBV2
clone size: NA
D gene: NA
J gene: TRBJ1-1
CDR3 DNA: TGTGCCAGCAGTGAGGGTCCGGGGGGCACTGAAGCTTTCTTT
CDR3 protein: CASSEGPGGTEAFF

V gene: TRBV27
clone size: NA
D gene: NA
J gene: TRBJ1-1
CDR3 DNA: TGTGCCAGCAGCGGAATTTACCCGGACAGGAACACTGAAGCTTTCTTT
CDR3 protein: CASSGIYPDRNTEAFF

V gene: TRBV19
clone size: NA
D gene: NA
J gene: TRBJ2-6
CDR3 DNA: TGTGCCAGTACCACAGGACCCTCTGGGGCCAACGTCCTGACTTTC
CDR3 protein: CASTTGPSGANVLTF

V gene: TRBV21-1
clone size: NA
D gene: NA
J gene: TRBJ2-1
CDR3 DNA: TGTGCCAGCAGCCCAACTAGCGGCTACAATGAGCAGTTCTTC
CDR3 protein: CASSPTSGYNEQFF

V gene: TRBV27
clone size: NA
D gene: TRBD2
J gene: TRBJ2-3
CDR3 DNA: TGTGCCAGCAGTTTAGAGGGGACTAGCGGGAGTACCGGCACAGATACGCAGTATTTT
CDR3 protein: CASSLEGTSGSTGTDTQYF

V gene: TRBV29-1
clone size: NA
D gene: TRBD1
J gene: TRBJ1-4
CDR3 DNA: TGCAGCGTTGAAGGCGCACCGGGACAGCCAAGGGAAAAACTGTTTTTT
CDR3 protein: CSVEGAPGQPREKLFF

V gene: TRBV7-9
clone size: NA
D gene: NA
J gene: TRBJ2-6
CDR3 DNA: TGTGCCACCCCCATTCAGGGTGCGGCCAACGTCCTGACTTTC
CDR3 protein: CATPIQGAANVLTF

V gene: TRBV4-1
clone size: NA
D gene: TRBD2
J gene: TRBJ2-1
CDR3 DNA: TGCGCCAGCAGCCAAGATCGATCCAGCGGGAACTACAATGAGCAGTTCTTC
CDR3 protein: CASSQDRSSGNYNEQFF

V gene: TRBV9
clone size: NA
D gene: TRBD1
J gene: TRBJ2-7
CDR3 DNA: TGTGCCAGCAGTCGAAACGGACAGGGGATCTCCTACGAGCAGTACTTC
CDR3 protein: CASSRNGQGISYEQYF

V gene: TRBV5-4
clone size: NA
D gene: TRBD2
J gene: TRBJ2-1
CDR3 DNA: TGTGCCAGCAGCTTGGGCGGGAGTACCTACAATGAGCAGTTCTTC
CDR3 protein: CASSLGGSTYNEQFF

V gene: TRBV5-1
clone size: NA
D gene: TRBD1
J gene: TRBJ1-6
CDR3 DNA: TGCGCCAGCAGCTTGGTACAGGGGCGGTATTCACCCCTCCACTTT
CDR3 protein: CASSLVQGRYSPLHF

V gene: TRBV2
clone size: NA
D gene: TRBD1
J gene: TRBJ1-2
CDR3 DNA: TGTGCCAGCAGTGAAGGGACAGGCTATGGCTACACCTTC
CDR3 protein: CASSEGTGYGYTF

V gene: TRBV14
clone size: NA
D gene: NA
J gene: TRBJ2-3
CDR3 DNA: TGTGCCAGCAGCCAAGATTCTGACTATACGCAGTATTTT
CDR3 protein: CASSQDSDYTQYF

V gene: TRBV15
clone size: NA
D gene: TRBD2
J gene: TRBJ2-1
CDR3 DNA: TGTGCCACCAGCCCCCCCAGCGGGGGCCTTGAATTGTTCTTC
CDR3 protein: CATSPPSGGLELFF

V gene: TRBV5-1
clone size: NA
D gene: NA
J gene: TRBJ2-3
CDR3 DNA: TGCGCCAGCAGCTTGCGGGGGGCTAGCACAGATACGCAGTATTTT
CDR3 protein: CASSLRGASTDTQYF